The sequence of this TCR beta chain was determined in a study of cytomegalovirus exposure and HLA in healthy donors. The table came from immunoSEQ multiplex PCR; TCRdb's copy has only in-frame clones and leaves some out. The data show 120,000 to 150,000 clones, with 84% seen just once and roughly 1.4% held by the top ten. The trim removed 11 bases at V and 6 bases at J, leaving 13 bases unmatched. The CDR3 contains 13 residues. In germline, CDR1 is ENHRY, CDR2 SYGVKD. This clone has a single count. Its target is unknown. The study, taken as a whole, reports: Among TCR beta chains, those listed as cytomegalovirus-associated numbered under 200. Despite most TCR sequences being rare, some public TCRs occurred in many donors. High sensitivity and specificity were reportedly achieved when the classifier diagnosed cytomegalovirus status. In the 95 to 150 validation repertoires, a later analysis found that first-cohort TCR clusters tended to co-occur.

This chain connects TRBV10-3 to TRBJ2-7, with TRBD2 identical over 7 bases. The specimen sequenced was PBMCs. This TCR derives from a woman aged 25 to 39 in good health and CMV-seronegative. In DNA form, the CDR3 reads TGTGCCGCCATGAGGACTAGTACGGGCGAGCAGTACTTC. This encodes CAAMRTSTGEQYF.